This T cell receptor (beta chain) was captured in a study of blood T cell repertoires in COVID-19. Study background: PBMCs, B-cell-depleted T cells, or T cells provided the cDNA or gDNA that made up the material.

The CDR3 has 12 residues. With 10 bases removed from V and 6 bases from J, the gap between germline ends came to 15 bases. Original methodology: Amplification from reference gene primers served as the basis for estimated nucleated cell counts. The assay was immunoSEQ multiplex PCR, and TCRdb's table has in-frame clones only and misses some. Clone size and the V and J calls come from that table; the DNA yielded D and trimming. The sample lists approximately 150,000 clones, around 84% occurring once. The V call is TRBV23-1, the J call TRBJ2-5; D is possibly TRBD2 (5 bases). TRBV23-1 is placed among ORFs of uncertain function. The sequenced material came from peripheral blood. The sequence was obtained from a woman in her sixties with acute or convalescent COVID-19. CDR3 sequence reads: CANLVGRKTQYF. CDR3 sequence (DNA): TGCGCCAACCTTGTAGGGAGAAAGACCCAGTACTTC.